The 20 T cell receptor beta chains below all came from one sample that was sequenced in a study of blood T cells in healthy people across ages. Combining a sample-barcoded 5' primer with a J-beta primer mix, a second PCR ran for roughly 7 to 11 cycles. A single record per CDR3 protein comes from TCRdb applying MiXCR to the 5' RACE reads. Here the sample spans 650,000 to 1,000,000 distinct CDR3 sequences, roughly 35% being singletons. Source material: blood. These receptors originate from a man younger than 35 in good health.

J is TRBJ1-1 and V is TRBV13; tentatively, D is TRBD1 (5 bases). CDR1 and CDR2 from the germline V gene are PRHDT and FYEKMQ (reference sequence). Trimming left V 3 bases short and J 1 base short, with 12 bases between. The CDR3 is 15 residues long. The CDR3 DNA reads as TGTGCCAGCAGCTTGAAAGGGGTGGCGAACACTGAAGCTTTCTTT. Protein: CASSLKGVANTEAFF.

This clonotype has at least ten counts. CDR3 amino acids: CASSAGPDEQFF. The CDR3 DNA reads as TGTGCCAGCAGCGCAGGCCCGGATGAGCAGTTCTTC. V and J are TRBV13 and TRBJ2-1; D unresolved. Trimming took off 5 bases at V and 8 bases at J, with 10 bases between the two ends. CDR3 size: 12 residues. The germline gives CDR1 PRHDT, CDR2 FYEKMQ (reference sequence).

This clonotype has a handful of counts. The chain couples TRBV10-3 to TRBJ1-2; 8 positions match TRBD1. Germline V gene data show CDR1 as ENHRY and CDR2 as SYGVKD. The length of the CDR3 is 13 residues. Unmatched junction bases numbered 6, after V lost 5 bases and J lost 7 bases. As DNA, the CDR3 is TGTGCCATCAGTCAACCCGACAGGGGTGGCTACACCTTC. Encoded protein: CAISQPDRGGYTF.

This clonotype showed up just a few times. This chain links TRBV12-3 or TRBV12-4 with TRBJ2-5; 16 positions match TRBD2. The CDR3 is 16 residues long. After removal of 7 bases from V and 7 bases from J, the junction contained 9 bases not matched to a gene. The CDR3 reads CASTPGLAGGPGTQYF. The CDR3 DNA sequence: TGTGCCAGCACCCCGGGACTAGCGGGGGGGCCTGGGACCCAGTACTTC.

This clonotype showed up many times. V and J are TRBV6-5 and TRBJ2-7, with D possibly TRBD1 on 6 matching bases. V lost 8 bases to trimming and J lost 3 bases, with 8 bases between them. CDR3 size: 11 residues. CDR1 and CDR2 from the germline V gene are MNHEY and SVGAGI. The chain's CDR3 is CASGQSYEQYF. CDR3 coding DNA: TGTGCCAGCGGACAGAGCTACGAGCAGTACTTC.

The chain has TRBV7-2 and TRBJ1-2; 10 bases agree with TRBD1. CDR1 is SGHTA and CDR2 is FQGNSA in the germline V gene. The CDR3 spans 15 residues. With 1 base clipped from V and 8 bases from J, the junction kept 7 bases outside the gene matches. The CDR3 loop reads CASSLEGTGDGGYTF. The CDR3 DNA reads TGTGCCAGCAGCTTAGAGGGGACAGGGGACGGGGGCTACACCTTC.

This clonotype was observed once. V gene TRBV25-1 combines with J gene TRBJ1-1, with TRBD1 identical over 8 bases. In germline, CDR1 is MGHDK, CDR2 SYGVNS. The V and J ends lost 6 bases and 11 bases, in that order; junction bases with no gene match: 11. This CDR3 is built from 13 residues. The CDR3 sequence: CASRYNPGGAAFF. The CDR3 region has the DNA TGTGCCAGCAGATACAACCCAGGGGGCGCGGCTTTCTTT.

J is TRBJ2-5 and V is TRBV4-1; D gene uncertain. V shed 0 bases and J shed 0 bases, with 8 bases lying between them. CDR3 size: 15 residues. Germline V gives CDR1 MGHRA, CDR2 YSYEKL. The CDR3 loop reads CASSQDGIYQETQYF. The CDR3 DNA reads as TGCGCCAGCAGCCAAGATGGGATTTACCAAGAGACCCAGTACTTC.

This clonotype was seen repeatedly, ten times or more. The chain uses TRBV5-1 and TRBJ2-3, with 7 bases aligning to TRBD1. The V and J ends lost 8 bases and 5 bases, in that order; junction bases with no gene match: 8. Per the germline V gene, CDR1 is SGHRS and CDR2 is YFSETQ. The CDR3 is made up of 13 amino acids. DNA for the CDR3: TGCGCCAGTAGACAGGGACAACAAGATACGCAGTATTTT. Its protein product is CASRQGQQDTQYF.

This clonotype was observed a handful of times. J is TRBJ1-1 and V is TRBV5-1; the D is unclear. The V gene lost 1 base and the J gene lost 0 bases, with 10 bases spanning the gap. CDR1 is SGHRS and CDR2 is YFSETQ in the germline V gene. The CDR3 has 15 amino acids. The CDR3 sequence: CASSLWGEMNTEAFF. CDR3 sequence (DNA): TGCGCCAGCAGCTTGTGGGGAGAGATGAACACTGAAGCTTTCTTT.

This clonotype has just a few counts. V and J are TRBV20-1 and TRBJ2-3; TRBD2 matches at 9 bases. Per germline, CDR1 DFQATT and CDR2 SNEGSKA (reference sequence). V lost 3 bases, J lost 5 bases, and 6 bases stayed unmatched. This CDR3 has 14 amino acids. The chain's CDR3 is CSASLRAGGDTQYF. In nucleotides, the CDR3 is TGCAGTGCTAGTCTGCGAGCGGGGGGAGATACGCAGTATTTT.

This clonotype was counted only a few times. The J gene is TRBJ2-3, the V gene TRBV9, with unresolved D. V lost 0 bases, J lost 3 bases, and 8 bases lay in between. The CDR3 spans 14 residues. CDR1 SGDLS and CDR2 YYNGEE come from the germline V gene. The CDR3 spells CASSVDSDTDTQYF. DNA for the CDR3: TGTGCCAGCAGCGTAGACTCAGATACAGATACGCAGTATTTT.

The V and J genes are TRBV14 and TRBJ2-3; 10 bases align to TRBD2. The trim removed 1 base at V and 4 bases at J, leaving 8 bases unmatched. CDR1 and CDR2 from the germline V gene are SGHDN and FVKESK. The CDR3 spans 17 residues. CDR3 protein: CASSQGPKRGGPDTQYF. CDR3 nucleotide sequence: TGTGCCAGCAGCCAAGGACCCAAGCGGGGGGGCCCAGATACGCAGTATTTT. Based on the CDR3 plus reference TRBV14 and TRBJ2-3, the full variable domain is EAGVTQFPSHSVIEKGQTVTLRCDPISGHDNLYWYRRVMGKEIKFLLHFVKESKQDESGMPNNRFLAERTGGTYSTLKVQPAELEDSGVYFCASSQGPKRGGPDTQYFGPGTRLTVL.

The gene calls are TRBV3-1 and TRBJ2-7; the match to TRBD1 covers 7 bases. CDR3 size: 13 residues. With 3 bases clipped from V and 7 bases from J, the junction kept 6 bases outside the gene matches. Germline V gene data show CDR1 as LGHDT and CDR2 as YNNKEL (reference sequence). The DNA of the CDR3 is TGTGCCAGCAGCCACGGACAGGCCAATGAGCAGTACTTC. It encodes CASSHGQANEQYF.

J is TRBJ2-3 and V is TRBV6-2 or TRBV6-3; TRBD2 agrees at 10 bases. This CDR3 is built from 21 residues. Germline V gene sequence: CDR1 MNHEY, CDR2 SVGEGT. Trimming cost V 2 bases and J 1 base; bases outside gene matches: 18. The CDR3 region is CASSYTSGGAGGLRGTDTQYF. The DNA for the CDR3 is TGTGCCAGCAGTTACACCTCCGGAGGAGCGGGGGGGCTGCGGGGCACAGATACGCAGTATTTT.

The chain employs TRBV27 and TRBJ2-1; 10 nucleotides match TRBD1. The CDR3 consists of 18 residues. Germline V lookup: CDR1 MNHEY, CDR2 SMNVEV (reference sequence). V lost 7 bases to trimming and J lost 1 base; unmatched junction nucleotides: 13. In DNA, the CDR3 is TGTGCCAGCACCCCTCGGGACAGGGGTGGGGATTCCTACAATGAGCAGTTCTTC. Protein sequence: CASTPRDRGGDSYNEQFF.

The J gene is TRBJ1-4, the V gene TRBV12-3 or TRBV12-4, with D uncertain. Deletions cut 6 bases from V and 5 bases from J, with 4 bases between. The CDR3 totals 11 residues. CDR3: CASRKNEKLFF. In DNA form, the CDR3 reads TGTGCCAGCAGGAAGAATGAAAAACTGTTTTTT.

Concerning this clonotype: One junction end disagrees with the germline gene, perhaps due to a read error. This sequence joins TRBV7-2 and TRBJ2-5; 8 bases line up with TRBD2. The CDR3 is 14 amino acids. Germline V gene data show CDR1 as SGHTA and CDR2 as FQGNSA. DNA of the CDR3: TGTGCCAGCAGCGTAGCGGGGAATGCGGAGACCCAGTACTTC. This encodes CASSVAGNAETQYF.

To note about this clonotype: It may be a read error: a sequence one base away is much more abundant. The chain employs TRBV7-2 and TRBJ2-1; D may be TRBD2 (6 bases). The length of the CDR3 is 14 residues. V was pared by 7 bases and J by 10 bases, with 20 bases between. Germline assignment: CDR1 SGHTA and CDR2 FQGNSA. The CDR3 reads CASKPRAEGEEQFF. The CDR3 coding sequence is TGTGCCAGCAAACCACGAGCGGAGGGTGAAGAGCAGTTCTTC.

A few counts support this clonotype. The gene calls are TRBV12-5 and TRBJ2-5, with D possibly being TRBD1 (5 bases). The length of the CDR3 is 14 residues. V was trimmed by 5 bases and J by 0 bases, leaving 10 bases between them. CDR1 is LGHNT, CDR2 FRNRAP, per germline. CDR3 bases: TGTGCTAGTGGTGTTGACAGTAACCAAGAGACCCAGTACTTC. This gives the protein CASGVDSNQETQYF.